The 25 T cell receptor beta chains in this list originate from one sample, sequenced in a study of response to subunit inactivated influenza vaccine. One entry per CDR3 protein, called by TCRdb with MiXCR from the RT-PCR reads. The sample has some 160,000 distinct CDR3 sequences, roughly a tenth seen once. Here the sequenced sample was non-naive T cells sorted from PBMCs, taken about 40 days after vaccination. The origin of the receptors is a man between 50 and 59 years old who received an inactivated influenza vaccine.

This clonotype appeared many times. The chain employs TRBV20-1 and TRBJ1-2; D is perhaps TRBD1 (6 bases). Per the germline V gene, CDR1 is DFQATT and CDR2 is SNEGSKA (reference sequence). Between the trimmed V and J ends, which lost 3 bases and 6 bases, there was a span of 11 bases. This CDR3 is built from 12 residues. The CDR3: CSARPQGHGYTF. CDR3 DNA: TGCAGTGCTAGGCCACAGGGACATGGCTACACCTTC.

This clonotype was observed a handful of times. This rearrangement joins TRBV25-1 to TRBJ2-1; unclear D gene. V lost 4 bases, J lost 2 bases, and 21 bases lay in between. There are 18 residues in the CDR3. Germline CDR1 is MGHDK and CDR2 is SYGVNS. The CDR3 sequence is CASSASFSGAQPYNEQFF. The CDR3 coding sequence is TGTGCCAGCAGTGCCTCTTTTTCAGGCGCTCAACCCTACAATGAGCAGTTCTTC.

Only a few counts were recorded for this clonotype. The genes are TRBV6-2 or TRBV6-3 and TRBJ1-2; a possible D gene is TRBD1 (5 bases). The CDR3 extends over 14 amino acids. The germline V gene encodes CDR1 MNHEY and CDR2 SVGEGT. V was trimmed by 0 bases and J by 9 bases, leaving 14 bases between them. The CDR3 region has the DNA TGTGCCAGCAGTTACTCGCGACCCCTGGGGCGCTACACCTTC. Encoded protein: CASSYSRPLGRYTF.

This clonotype was seen at least ten times. This chain joins TRBV12-3 or TRBV12-4 and TRBJ2-4; D is unresolved. This CDR3 has 16 amino acids. V gave up 3 bases and J gave up 3 bases, with 15 bases separating them. CDR3 nucleotides: TGTGCCAGCAGTTTGAAAACCCTATGGAGCAAAAACATTCAGTACTTC. The encoded protein is CASSLKTLWSKNIQYF.

The chain combines TRBV3-1 with TRBJ2-5; D is possibly TRBD1 (5 bases). The V and J ends lost 3 bases and 0 bases respectively, with 8 bases between them. Germline CDR1 LGHDT, CDR2 YNNKEL (reference sequence). The CDR3 consists of 14 residues. The chain's CDR3 is CASSHRQNQETQYF. CDR3 bases: TGTGCCAGCAGCCACCGACAGAACCAAGAGACCCAGTACTTC.

This clonotype was detected a few times. A read error may produce the germline difference seen at one junction end. The rearrangement links TRBV4-3 to TRBJ1-1, with D hard to call. Germline V gene lookup returns CDR1 LGHNA and CDR2 YSLEER. The CDR3 is 15 residues long. CDR3 protein: CASSEDKVRNTEAFF. The CDR3 nucleotides are TGCGCCAGCAGCGAAGACAAGGTCCGGAACACTGAAGCTTTCTTT.

This clonotype appeared many times. The chain combines TRBV4-2 with TRBJ2-7, with TRBD1 matching over 7 bases. This CDR3 has 15 amino acids. From germline, CDR1 is LGHNA and CDR2 YNFKEQ. V lost 1 base, J lost 3 bases, and 6 bases stayed unmatched. CDR3 in DNA: TGTGCCAGCAGCCAAGGGCAGGGGGTATACTACGAGCAGTACTTC. It translates to CASSQGQGVYYEQYF.

This clonotype occurred many times. The CDR3 sequence is CSARGGTRRARGTDTQYF. For the CDR3, the DNA is TGCAGTGCTAGAGGCGGGACGAGAAGAGCGAGAGGCACAGATACGCAGTATTTT. This rearrangement joins TRBV20-1 to TRBJ2-3; tentative D call: TRBD2 (6 bases). This CDR3 is built from 18 residues. Germline V gene sequence: CDR1 DFQATT, CDR2 SNEGSKA (reference sequence). The V gene lost 1 base and the J gene lost 1 base, with 21 bases spanning the gap.

This sequence joins TRBV12-3 or TRBV12-4 and TRBJ2-2, with D possibly being TRBD2 (6 bases). Between the trimmed V and J ends, which lost 5 bases and 7 bases, there was a span of 14 bases. The CDR3 sequence is 14 residues long. CDR3 protein: CASSPGDSGGELFF. CDR3 sequence (DNA): TGTGCCAGCAGTCCGGGGGACTCGGGCGGGGAGCTGTTTTTT.

The V call is TRBV3-1, the J call TRBJ1-3; TRBD1 aligns across 7 bases. Per germline, CDR1 LGHDT and CDR2 YNNKEL (reference sequence). This CDR3 contains 14 residues. V dropped 8 bases and J dropped 2; count of bases not matched to a gene: 6. CDR3 sequence: CASGRGLAGNTIYF. The CDR3, as DNA: TGTGCCAGCGGTAGGGGGCTAGCTGGAAACACCATATATTTT.

This rearrangement joins TRBV20-1 to TRBJ2-4; D is undetermined. The V end was cut by 3 bases, the J end by 0 bases, with 15 bases between. This CDR3 is 16 amino acids long. The germline V gene has CDR1 DFQATT and CDR2 SNEGSKA (reference sequence). CDR3 sequence reads: CSAREYGLLAKNIQYF. CDR3 DNA: TGCAGTGCTAGGGAGTATGGTCTTCTAGCCAAAAACATTCAGTACTTC.

This sequence joins TRBV6-1 and TRBJ2-1; 10 nucleotides align to TRBD2. Trimming took 4 bases from V and 3 from J; bases not matched to a gene: 3. The CDR3 length is 15 residues. Looked up from germline, CDR1 is MNHNS and CDR2 is SASEGT. The CDR3 DNA is TGTGCCAGCAGTGGGCTAGCGGGAGTCTACAATGAGCAGTTCTTC. Amino acid sequence: CASSGLAGVYNEQFF.

The CDR3 protein is CASGPTGLSYEQYF. The DNA for the CDR3 is TGCGCCAGCGGACCGACAGGTCTCTCCTACGAGCAGTACTTC. This sequence joins TRBV10-2 and TRBJ2-7; D is possibly TRBD1 (6 bases). V was shortened by 8 bases and J by 0 bases, with 14 bases between the two germline ends. The CDR3 consists of 14 residues. Germline CDR1 and CDR2: WSHSY and SAAADI.

The rearrangement uses TRBV10-3 and TRBJ2-7; possibly TRBD1 for D (6 bases). From germline, CDR1 is ENHRY and CDR2 SYGVKD. V was clipped by 6 bases and J by 6 bases, with 21 bases between them. There are 15 residues in the CDR3. CDR3 loop: CAISLEQGSVGEQYF. The CDR3 DNA reads as TGTGCCATCAGCCTAGAACAGGGTAGTGTGGGCGAGCAGTACTTC.

In this sample, this clonotype turned up many times. This chain links TRBV12-3 or TRBV12-4 with TRBJ1-6; TRBD1 is a possible D gene (6 bases). This CDR3 comprises 15 residues. The V end was cut by 6 bases, the J end by 9 bases, with 18 bases between. CDR3 DNA sequence: TGTGCCAGCAGCACCGCCGGGGGGCTTGGTTCACCCCTCCACTTT. This gives the protein CASSTAGGLGSPLHF.

A few counts support this clonotype. V gene TRBV24-1 combines with J gene TRBJ2-2; D gene unclear. The CDR3 contains 14 residues. Trimming took off 5 bases at V and 6 bases at J, with 12 bases between the two ends. Looked up from germline, CDR1 is KGHDR and CDR2 is SFDVKD. CDR3 sequence: CATSGFSQAGELFF. The CDR3 nucleotides read TGTGCCACCAGTGGGTTCAGCCAAGCCGGGGAGCTGTTTTTT.

This clonotype came up a few times. V is TRBV20-1 and J is TRBJ2-2, with 9 bases aligning to TRBD2. Trimming removed 3 bases from V and 3 bases from J; junction bases left unmatched: 2. Germline values: CDR1 DFQATT, CDR2 SNEGSKA (reference sequence). The CDR3 runs to 14 residues. Here the CDR3 reads CSARRGGYTGELFF. As DNA, the CDR3 is TGCAGTGCTAGGCGGGGGGGGTACACCGGGGAGCTGTTTTTT.

The chain is built from TRBV7-2 and TRBJ1-2; 7 bases align to TRBD1. V gave up 4 bases and J gave up 0 bases; unmatched junction bases: 2. The CDR3 has 14 amino acids. The germline gives CDR1 SGHTA, CDR2 FQGNSA. Here the CDR3 reads CASSWGQSNYGYTF. The CDR3 DNA sequence: TGTGCCAGCAGCTGGGGACAGTCTAACTATGGCTACACCTTC. Together with reference TRBV7-2 and TRBJ1-2, the CDR3 gives the full variable domain: GAGVSQSPSNKVTEKGKDVELRCDPISGHTALYWYRQSLGQGLEFLIYFQGNSAPDKSGLPSDRFSAERTGGSVSTLTIQRTQQEDSAVYLCASSWGQSNYGYTFGSGTRLTVV.

The rearrangement joins TRBV9 to TRBJ2-3, with D possibly being TRBD2 (6 bases). The V gene's germline CDR1 is SGDLS and CDR2 YYNGEE. This CDR3 has 16 amino acids. V lost 1 base and J lost 2, with 14 bases in between. CDR3 region: CASSVMEGKITDTQYF. CDR3 nucleotides: TGTGCCAGCAGCGTAATGGAGGGAAAGATCACAGATACGCAGTATTTT.

At least ten counts were recorded for this clonotype. The rearrangement links TRBV28 to TRBJ2-5; D unclear. Germline V gene data show CDR1 as MDHEN and CDR2 as SYDVKM. Deletions cut 4 bases from V and 5 bases from J, with 11 bases between. The CDR3 length is 13 residues. CDR3 protein: CASSSEHRETQYF. In DNA form, the CDR3 reads TGTGCCAGCAGTTCCGAACATCGGGAGACCCAGTACTTC.

The chain has TRBV12-3 or TRBV12-4 and TRBJ1-2, with TRBD1 identical over 7 bases. This CDR3 has 14 amino acids. Unmatched junction bases numbered 6, after V lost 4 bases and J lost 4 bases. CDR3 residues: CASSWVGTVYGYTF. As DNA, the CDR3 is TGTGCCAGCAGTTGGGTTGGGACAGTCTATGGCTACACCTTC.

The chain uses TRBV6-6 and TRBJ2-3; D not resolved. Germline-derived CDR1 and CDR2 are MNHNY and SVGAGI (reference sequence). The ends were cut back, 6 bases at V and 6 bases at J, with 13 bases in the middle. This CDR3 is built from 13 residues. The CDR3 region is CASSPTVADTQYF. The CDR3 nucleotides are TGTGCCAGCAGCCCGACTGTGGCGGATACGCAGTATTTT.

The chain links TRBV6-1 to TRBJ1-6; D is unresolved. CDR1 MNHNS and CDR2 SASEGT come from the germline V gene. V dropped 2 bases and J dropped 5 bases, with 7 bases sitting between them. This CDR3 has 14 residues. Written as DNA, the CDR3 is TGTGCCAGCAGTGAACACGGGAATAATTCACCCCTCCACTTT. This encodes CASSEHGNNSPLHF.

This clonotype showed up many times. The rearrangement links TRBV6-1 to TRBJ2-7; 8 nucleotides agree with TRBD1. The length of the CDR3 is 14 residues. V gave up 6 bases and J gave up 3 bases; unmatched junction bases: 7. Germline V gives CDR1 MNHNS, CDR2 SASEGT. The CDR3: CASSSGQAFYEQYF. The CDR3 DNA follows: TGTGCCAGCAGCTCGGGACAGGCATTCTACGAGCAGTACTTC.

This rearrangement joins TRBV7-9 to TRBJ2-7; TRBD2 aligns across 8 bases. CDR3 length: 17 amino acids. V lost 5 bases, J lost 0 bases, and 12 bases stayed unmatched. CDR1 and CDR2 from the germline V gene are SEHNR and FQNEAQ (reference sequence). The CDR3 DNA follows: TGTGCCAGCAGCCATCCTCTTACCGGGACTAGCTCCTACGAGCAGTACTTC. This encodes CASSHPLTGTSSYEQYF. Based on the CDR3 plus reference TRBV7-9 and TRBJ2-7, the full variable domain is DTGVSQNPRHKITKRGQNVTFRCDPISEHNRLYWYRQTLGQGPEFLTYFQNEAQLEKSRLLSDRFSAERPKGSFSTLEIQRTEQGDSAMYLCASSHPLTGTSSYEQYFGPGTRLTVT.